This T cell receptor (beta chain) was sequenced during a study of blood T cell repertoires in COVID-19. This clone was counted between two and nine times. Measured with immunoSEQ multiplex PCR; TCRdb has only the in-frame clones, and not every one. The sample yields about 250,000 clones, roughly 80% seen once. The clonotype comes from a woman older than 75 with acute or convalescent COVID-19. Specimen: peripheral blood.

CDR3 sequence (DNA): TGCAGCGTTGACCCCTTTGGGGGCGATACGCAGTATTTT. It translates to CSVDPFGGDTQYF. The chain links TRBV29-1 to TRBJ2-3, with D tentatively TRBD1 (6 bases). The CDR3 runs to 13 residues. V dropped 3 bases and J dropped 6 bases, with 13 bases sitting between them. Germline values: CDR1 SQVTM, CDR2 ANQGSEA.